One sample yielded the 23 T cell receptor beta chains listed below, sequenced in a study of OX40 agonist ivuxolimab in advanced cancers. TCRdb keeps only in-frame clones here, not all; method: immunoSEQ multiplex PCR. The sample records tens of thousands of clones, around 87% being singletons. Sequenced here: CD4+ or CD8+ T cells sorted from blood, sampled in a trial of the OX40 agonist ivuxolimab. These receptor sequences come from an adult with an advanced solid tumor such as melanoma, head and neck, liver or kidney cancer.

V usage is TRBV5-1 and J usage is TRBJ2-2; D uncertain. From germline, CDR1 is SGHRS and CDR2 YFSETQ. The V end lost 1 base, the J end lost 9 bases, and 7 bases lay between the germline ends. The CDR3 has 12 amino acids. CDR3 bases: TGCGCCAGCAGCTTGTATGGTAGGGAGCTGTTTTTT. Amino acid sequence: CASSLYGRELFF.

The rearrangement links TRBV5-8 to TRBJ2-5, with 8 bases identical to TRBD1. Germline assignment: CDR1 SGHTS and CDR2 YDEGEE. The CDR3 consists of 15 residues. Germline trimming cut 4 bases from V and 5 bases from J; bases unmatched to any gene: 10. The CDR3 protein is CASSTGQGRDETQYF. The CDR3 DNA follows: TGTGCCAGCAGCACCGGACAGGGACGGGATGAGACCCAGTACTTC.

The chain joins TRBV5-1 to TRBJ2-4; possibly TRBD2 for D (5 bases). The CDR3 length is 14 residues. Germline CDR1 reads SGHRS; CDR2 reads YFSETQ. V lost 0 bases and J 1 base, leaving 5 bases between the germline ends. The chain's CDR3 is CASSLGEAKNIQYF. The CDR3 nucleotides are TGCGCCAGCAGCTTGGGGGAGGCCAAAAACATTCAGTACTTC. The whole variable domain, filled in from reference TRBV5-1 and TRBJ2-4, reads KAGVTQTPRYLIKTRGQQVTLSCSPISGHRSVSWYQQTPGQGLQFLFEYFSETQRNKGNFPGRFSGRQFSNSRSEMNVSTLELGDSALYLCASSLGEAKNIQYFGAGTRLSVL.

The table lists this clone with a count of one. The chain carries TRBV11-3 and TRBJ1-4; 9 bases are a match to TRBD1. The V gene's germline CDR1 is SGHNT and CDR2 YENEEA. J was trimmed by 2 bases and V by 5 bases; bases with no gene match: 3. The CDR3 has 15 amino acids. This CDR3 is CASSGTGWTNEKLFF. The DNA of the CDR3 is TGTGCCAGCAGCGGGACAGGGTGGACTAATGAAAAACTGTTTTTT. Supplemented by reference TRBV11-3 and TRBJ1-4, the full variable domain reads EAGVVQSPRYKIIEKKQPVAFWCNPISGHNTLYWYLQNLGQGPELLIRYENEEAVDDSQLPKDRFSAERLKGVDSTLKIQPAELGDSAVYLCASSGTGWTNEKLFFGSGTQLSVL.

The chain couples TRBV10-3 to TRBJ2-5; the D call may be TRBD1 or TRBD2 (7 bases each). This CDR3 comprises 13 residues. Germline lookup yields CDR1 ENHRY and CDR2 SYGVKD. V was pared by 5 bases and J by 10 bases, with 17 bases between. Here the CDR3 reads CAISSDREGGQYF. The CDR3 nucleotides are TGTGCCATCAGTTCTGACAGGGAGGGTGGCCAGTACTTC.

This sequence joins TRBV18 and TRBJ1-2; TRBD1 is a possible D gene (6 bases). V was clipped by 3 bases and J by 0 bases, with 11 bases between them. CDR3 size: 15 residues. Germline lookup yields CDR1 KGHSH and CDR2 LQKENI. CDR3 sequence: CASSPTGTPNYGYTF. Written as DNA, the CDR3 is TGTGCCAGCTCACCCACAGGGACCCCTAACTATGGCTACACCTTC.

V gene TRBV5-1 combines with J gene TRBJ1-4; D may be TRBD1 (5 bases). V gave up 3 bases and J gave up 2 bases, with 8 bases separating them. CDR1 is SGHRS, CDR2 YFSETQ, per germline. The CDR3 contains 14 residues. CDR3 residues: CASSSGNTNEKLFF. The CDR3 DNA sequence: TGCGCCAGCAGCTCAGGGAATACTAATGAAAAACTGTTTTTT.

This clone was detected once. The chain recombines TRBV15 with TRBJ2-1; 9 bases fit TRBD1. Looked up from germline, CDR1 is LNHNV and CDR2 is YYDKDF (reference sequence). The trim removed 4 bases at V and 7 bases at J, leaving 14 bases unmatched. This CDR3 region has 17 residues. The CDR3 DNA sequence: TGTGCCACCAGCACACGAACCGGGACAGGGAAAAGGAATGAGCAGTTCTTC. Amino acids: CATSTRTGTGKRNEQFF.

The genes are TRBV27 and TRBJ1-4; no clear D gene. The V and J ends lost 5 bases and 0 bases respectively, with 7 bases between them. CDR1 and CDR2 from the germline V gene are MNHEY and SMNVEV (reference sequence). The CDR3 extends over 14 amino acids. CDR3 coding DNA: TGTGCCAGCAGTCGCAGGACAACTAATGAAAAACTGTTTTTT. Translation gives CASSRRTTNEKLFF.

This clone appeared a few times. Other nucleotide sequences from this sample produce the same CDR3. J is TRBJ2-3 and V is TRBV5-1, with D unclear. The V end lost 4 bases, the J end lost 6 bases, and 12 bases lay between the germline ends. Germline V CDR1 and CDR2: SGHRS, YFSETQ. The CDR3 is 13 residues long. For the CDR3, the DNA is TGCGCCAGCAGCCCTCTAGGAACTGATACGCAGTATTTT. It specifies CASSPLGTDTQYF. Full variable domain (outside the CDR3, taken from reference TRBV5-1 and TRBJ2-3): KAGVTQTPRYLIKTRGQQVTLSCSPISGHRSVSWYQQTPGQGLQFLFEYFSETQRNKGNFPGRFSGRQFSNSRSEMNVSTLELGDSALYLCASSPLGTDTQYFGPGTRLTVL.

This clone is a singleton in its sample. The chain links TRBV16 to TRBJ1-5; possible D gene TRBD1, 5 bases. Germline-derived CDR1 and CDR2 are KGHSY and FQNENV. This CDR3 has 15 amino acids. V dropped 4 bases and J dropped 6 bases, with 16 bases sitting between them. CDR3 sequence reads: CASSPGTNARQPQHF. In DNA form, the CDR3 reads TGTGCCAGCAGCCCAGGGACTAACGCGCGTCAGCCCCAGCATTTT.

J is TRBJ1-2 and V is TRBV2; tentative D call: TRBD1 (6 bases). CDR1 and CDR2 (germline): SNHLY, FYNNEI. The V gene lost 10 bases and the J gene lost 12 bases, with 21 bases spanning the gap. The CDR3 length is 12 residues. CDR3 nucleotides: TGTGCCACCCATTCAACCGGGACACGGGACACCTTC. As protein: CATHSTGTRDTF.

The V call is TRBV21-1, the J call TRBJ1-1. TRBV21-1 is an annotated pseudogene. The CDR3 is 16 amino acids. The CDR3 protein is CASSKGGGKMNTEAFF. CDR3 DNA sequence: TGTGCCAGCAGCAAGGGGGGAGGGAAAATGAACACTGAAGCTTTCTTT.

The genes are TRBV6-5 and TRBJ1-2; D remains ambiguous. CDR3 length equals 13 residues. Germline loops: CDR1 MNHEY, CDR2 SVGAGI. Between the trimmed V and J ends, which lost 6 bases and 6 bases, there was a span of 14 bases. The CDR3 region has the DNA TGTGCCAGCAGAATGGATCCGACGAATGGCTACACCTTC. Its translation is CASRMDPTNGYTF.

This clone was counted once. Mismatch with germline at one junction end may stem from a read error. This CDR3 reads CASSSYGTDTQYF. CDR3 in DNA: TGTGCTAGCAGCTCGTACGGAACAGATACGCAGTATTTT. The chain carries TRBV7-7 and TRBJ2-3, with D unresolved. CDR3 length: 13 amino acids. CDR1 is SSHAT, CDR2 FNYEAQ, per germline (reference sequence).

This clone showed up just a few times. The chain employs TRBV5-4 and TRBJ2-5; TRBD2 is a possible D gene (5 bases). This CDR3 comprises 13 residues. Trimming removed 3 bases from V and 5 bases from J, with 11 bases in between. Germline values: CDR1 SGHNT, CDR2 YYREEE (reference sequence). The CDR3 DNA reads as TGTGCCAGCAGCTCACCGAGGGATGAGACCCAGTACTTC. It encodes CASSSPRDETQYF.

The rearrangement joins TRBV5-1 to TRBJ1-2; 10 bases map to TRBD1. Germline loops: CDR1 SGHRS, CDR2 YFSETQ. After removal of 4 bases from V and 4 bases from J, the junction contained 10 bases not matched to a gene. This CDR3 has 16 amino acids. DNA of the CDR3: TGCGCCAGCAGCCCTGGACAGGGGGGAGGCCCCTATGGCTACACCTTC. Protein: CASSPGQGGGPYGYTF.

For the CDR3, the DNA is TGCGCCAGCAGTGAGGAGGAGCCCCCCCTCCACTTT. It specifies CASSEEEPPLHF. The chain combines TRBV10-1 with TRBJ1-6, with unresolved D. The CDR3 length is 12 residues. Trimming pared 2 bases from V and 13 bases from J, leaving 9 bases between. The germline CDR1 and CDR2 sequences are WNHNN and SYGVQD (reference sequence).

The J gene is TRBJ2-7, the V gene TRBV14; D gene ambiguous. Per the germline V gene, CDR1 is SGHDN and CDR2 is FVKESK. Trimming pared 0 bases from V and 3 bases from J, leaving 6 bases between. The CDR3 covers 13 residues. In DNA, the CDR3 is TGTGCCAGCAGCCAAGAGATCGGCTACGAGCAGTACTTC. Its protein is CASSQEIGYEQYF.

V usage is TRBV7-6 and J usage is TRBJ1-3; possible D gene TRBD1, 5 bases. V was trimmed by 5 bases and J by 2 bases, leaving 16 bases between them. The CDR3 has 16 residues. CDR1 is SGHVS and CDR2 is FNYEAQ in the germline V gene. DNA of the CDR3: TGTGCCAGCAGCGTCGACGGACGGGGCGCTGGAAACACCATATATTTT. This encodes CASSVDGRGAGNTIYF.

This chain connects TRBV5-4 to TRBJ2-7; D is unclear. V was trimmed by 4 bases and J by 7 bases, leaving 21 bases between them. This CDR3 contains 15 residues. Germline V CDR1 and CDR2: SGHNT, YYREEE (reference sequence). The CDR3 region is CASSLGVTLYEEQYF. The DNA for the CDR3 is TGTGCCAGCAGCCTCGGTGTGACCCTGTACGAGGAGCAGTACTTC.

The J gene is TRBJ1-3, the V gene TRBV7-9; TRBD1 matches 7 bases. The CDR3 is 19 residues long. Germline assignment: CDR1 SEHNR and CDR2 FQNEAQ (reference sequence). J lost 0 bases, V lost 5 bases, and 16 bases had no gene match. CDR3 nucleotides: TGTGCCAGCAGCCCCCTCGGCAGGGGGTTACTGAGCTCTGGAAACACCATATATTTT. It yields the protein CASSPLGRGLLSSGNTIYF.

The rearrangement joins TRBV12-5 to TRBJ2-5; 8 bases match TRBD1. This CDR3 is built from 14 residues. Trimming at V came to 0 bases and at J to 5 bases, leaving 2 bases not matched to a gene. The V gene's germline CDR1 is LGHNT and CDR2 FRNRAP. The CDR3, as DNA: TGTGCTAGTGGTTTGGTCAACAGGGGGGAGACCCAGTACTTC. Translating it yields CASGLVNRGETQYF.